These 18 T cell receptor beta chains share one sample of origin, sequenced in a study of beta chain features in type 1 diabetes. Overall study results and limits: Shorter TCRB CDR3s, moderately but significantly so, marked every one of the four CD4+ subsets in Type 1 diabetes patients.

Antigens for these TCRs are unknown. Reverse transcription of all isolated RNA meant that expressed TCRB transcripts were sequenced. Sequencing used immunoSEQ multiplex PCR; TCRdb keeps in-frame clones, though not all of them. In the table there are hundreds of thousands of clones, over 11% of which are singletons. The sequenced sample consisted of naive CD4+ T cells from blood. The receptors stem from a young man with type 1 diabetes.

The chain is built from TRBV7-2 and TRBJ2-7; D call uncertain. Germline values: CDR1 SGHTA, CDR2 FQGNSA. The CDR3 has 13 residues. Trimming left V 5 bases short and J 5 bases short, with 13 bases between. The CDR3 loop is CASSTLTTNEQYF. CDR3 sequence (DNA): TGTGCCAGCAGCACGCTAACGACAAACGAGCAGTACTTC. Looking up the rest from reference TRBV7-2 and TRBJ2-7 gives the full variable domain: GAGVSQSPSNKVTEKGKDVELRCDPISGHTALYWYRQSLGQGLEFLIYFQGNSAPDKSGLPSDRFSAERTGGSVSTLTIQRTQQEDSAVYLCASSTLTTNEQYFGPGTRLTVT.

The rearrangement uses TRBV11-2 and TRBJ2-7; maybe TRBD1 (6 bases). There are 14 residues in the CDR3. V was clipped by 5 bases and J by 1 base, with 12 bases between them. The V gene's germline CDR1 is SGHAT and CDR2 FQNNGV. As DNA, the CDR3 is TGTGCCAGCAGCAGGACAGTCCAATCCTACGAGCAGTACTTC. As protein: CASSRTVQSYEQYF.

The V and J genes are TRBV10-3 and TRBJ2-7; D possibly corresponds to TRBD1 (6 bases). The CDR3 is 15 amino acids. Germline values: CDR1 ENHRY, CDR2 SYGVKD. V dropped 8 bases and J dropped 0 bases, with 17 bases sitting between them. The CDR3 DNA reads TGTGCCATCGGGTCTAGTGCAGGGGACTCCTACGAGCAGTACTTC. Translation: CAIGSSAGDSYEQYF.

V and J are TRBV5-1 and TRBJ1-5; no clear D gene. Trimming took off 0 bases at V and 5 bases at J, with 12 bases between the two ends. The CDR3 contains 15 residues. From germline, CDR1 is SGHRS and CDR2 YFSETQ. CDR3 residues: CASSLAGEWYQPQHF. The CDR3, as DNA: TGCGCCAGCAGCTTGGCCGGAGAATGGTATCAGCCCCAGCATTTT.

The CDR3 nucleotides read TGTGCCAGCAGTTTATTCGTACAGCAACCTTTCTCCTACGAGCAGTACTTC. Protein: CASSLFVQQPFSYEQYF. The chain recombines TRBV27 with TRBJ2-7; D is unclear. From germline, CDR1 is MNHEY and CDR2 SMNVEV (reference sequence). The V end was cut by 1 base, the J end by 0 bases, with 16 bases between. CDR3 length: 17 amino acids.

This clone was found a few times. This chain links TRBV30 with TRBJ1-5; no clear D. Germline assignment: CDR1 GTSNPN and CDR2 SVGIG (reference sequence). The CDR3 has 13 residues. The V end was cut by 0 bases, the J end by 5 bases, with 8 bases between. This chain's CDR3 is CAWSVKGYQPQHF. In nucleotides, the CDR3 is TGTGCCTGGAGTGTAAAGGGTTATCAGCCCCAGCATTTT.

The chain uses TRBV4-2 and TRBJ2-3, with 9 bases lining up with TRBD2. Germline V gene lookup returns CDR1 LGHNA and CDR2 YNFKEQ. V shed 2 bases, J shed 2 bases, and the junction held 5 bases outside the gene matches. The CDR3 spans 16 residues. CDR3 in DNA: TGTGCCAGCAGCCAATCGCTAGCGGGGATCACAGATACGCAGTATTTT. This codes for CASSQSLAGITDTQYF.

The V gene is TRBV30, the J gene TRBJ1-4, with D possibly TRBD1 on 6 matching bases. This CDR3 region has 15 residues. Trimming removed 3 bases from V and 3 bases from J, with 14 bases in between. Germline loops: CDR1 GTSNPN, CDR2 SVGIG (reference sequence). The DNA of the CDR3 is TGTGCCTGGAGACAACAGGGTTCACCTAATGAAAAACTGTTTTTT. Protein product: CAWRQQGSPNEKLFF.

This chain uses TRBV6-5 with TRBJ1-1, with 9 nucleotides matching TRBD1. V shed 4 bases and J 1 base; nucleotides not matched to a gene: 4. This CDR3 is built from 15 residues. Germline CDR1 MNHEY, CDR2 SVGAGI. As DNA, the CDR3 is TGTGCCAGCAGTTCCCCGGGACAGGGGAACACTGAAGCTTTCTTT. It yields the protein CASSSPGQGNTEAFF.

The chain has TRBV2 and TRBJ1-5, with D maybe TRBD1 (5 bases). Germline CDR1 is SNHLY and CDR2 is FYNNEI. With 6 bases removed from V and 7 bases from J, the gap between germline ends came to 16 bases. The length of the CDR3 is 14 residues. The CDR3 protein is CASSGSRGGQPQHF. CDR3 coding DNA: TGTGCCAGCAGCGGGTCGAGGGGTGGGCAGCCCCAGCATTTT.

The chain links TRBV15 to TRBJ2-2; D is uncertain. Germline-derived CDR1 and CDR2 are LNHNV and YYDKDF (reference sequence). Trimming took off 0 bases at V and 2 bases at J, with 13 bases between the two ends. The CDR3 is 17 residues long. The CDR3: CATSRDLWAANTGELFF. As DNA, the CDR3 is TGTGCCACCAGCAGAGATCTATGGGCGGCAAACACCGGGGAGCTGTTTTTT.

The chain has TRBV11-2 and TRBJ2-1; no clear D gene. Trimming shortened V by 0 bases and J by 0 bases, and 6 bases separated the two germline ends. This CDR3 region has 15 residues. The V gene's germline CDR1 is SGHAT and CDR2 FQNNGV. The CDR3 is CASSLEASSYNEQFF. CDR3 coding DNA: TGTGCCAGCAGCTTAGAGGCTAGCTCCTACAATGAGCAGTTCTTC.

CDR3 bases: TGTGCCAGCAGTGAATCATCTAGCACAGATACGCAGTATTTT. This sequence encodes CASSESSSTDTQYF. This chain connects TRBV25-1 to TRBJ2-3, with D uncertain. The germline CDR1 and CDR2 sequences are MGHDK and SYGVNS. Trimming took 1 base from V and 0 from J, leaving 5 bases between them. The CDR3 length is 14 residues.

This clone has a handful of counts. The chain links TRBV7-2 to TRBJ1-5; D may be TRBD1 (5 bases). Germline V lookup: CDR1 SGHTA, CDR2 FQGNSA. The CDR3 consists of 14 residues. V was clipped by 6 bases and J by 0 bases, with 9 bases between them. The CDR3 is CASSRTISNQPQHF. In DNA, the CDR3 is TGTGCCAGCAGTCGGACAATTAGCAATCAGCCCCAGCATTTT.

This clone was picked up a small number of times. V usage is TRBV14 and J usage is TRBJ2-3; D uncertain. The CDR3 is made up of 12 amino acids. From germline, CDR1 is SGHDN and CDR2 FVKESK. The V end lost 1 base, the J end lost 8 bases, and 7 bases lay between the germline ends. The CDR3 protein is CASSQGSGTQYF. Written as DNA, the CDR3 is TGTGCCAGCAGCCAAGGTTCTGGTACGCAGTATTTT.

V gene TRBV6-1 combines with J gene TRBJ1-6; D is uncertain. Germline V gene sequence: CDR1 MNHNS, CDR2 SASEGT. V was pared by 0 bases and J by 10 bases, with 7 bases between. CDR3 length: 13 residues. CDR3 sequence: CASSEARLSPLHF. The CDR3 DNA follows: TGTGCCAGCAGTGAAGCGCGTTTGTCACCCCTCCACTTT.

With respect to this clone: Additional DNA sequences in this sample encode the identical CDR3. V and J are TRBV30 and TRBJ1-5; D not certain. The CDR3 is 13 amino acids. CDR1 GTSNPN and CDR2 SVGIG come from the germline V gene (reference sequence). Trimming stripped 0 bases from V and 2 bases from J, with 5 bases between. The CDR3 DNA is TGTGCCTGGAGTGTGCAGGGCAATCAGCCCCAGCATTTT. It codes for CAWSVQGNQPQHF.

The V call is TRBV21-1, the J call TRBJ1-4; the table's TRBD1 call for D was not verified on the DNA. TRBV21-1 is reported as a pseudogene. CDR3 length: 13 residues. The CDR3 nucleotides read TGTGCCAGCAGCAATACGGACAGTGAAAAACTGTTTTTT. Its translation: CASSNTDSEKLFF.